This passage covers 14 T cell receptor beta chains from one sample sequenced in a study of T cell changes during pregnancy in multiple sclerosis. Here immunoSEQ multiplex PCR was the method, and the copy in TCRdb shows in-frame clones only, minus some. The sample contains 81,000 or so clones, 91% of which appear only once. This specimen was PBMCs, taken in the first trimester of pregnancy. These receptors were obtained from a female donor in good health, serving as a control in a pregnancy study. Some clones in this sample may be carry-over from other donors' samples.

The chain recombines TRBV29-1 with TRBJ2-3; D is uncertain. This CDR3 spans 13 amino acids. Trimming stripped 3 bases from V and 2 bases from J, with 9 bases between. The germline V gene encodes CDR1 SQVTM and CDR2 ANQGSEA. CDR3 sequence: CSVDAAVTDTQYF. The DNA for the CDR3 is TGCAGCGTTGACGCGGCAGTCACAGATACGCAGTATTTT.

The rearrangement uses TRBV5-4 and TRBJ2-3; TRBD1 matches at 10 bases. CDR1 is SGHNT, CDR2 YYREEE, per germline (reference sequence). Losses at the gene ends were 0 bases for V and 4 bases for J; bases not matched to a gene: 5. This CDR3 region has 16 residues. CDR3 region: CASSLVGQGLSDTQYF. For the CDR3, the DNA is TGTGCCAGCAGCTTGGTGGGACAGGGGTTGTCAGATACGCAGTATTTT.

The CDR3 DNA sequence: TGTGCCAGCAGTTTTCGGGGGGACGGGACCCAGTACTTC. It is translated as CASSFRGDGTQYF. The J gene is TRBJ2-5, the V gene TRBV28; 7 bases are a match to TRBD2. The length of the CDR3 is 13 residues. Germline V gene sequence: CDR1 MDHEN, CDR2 SYDVKM. Germline trimming cut 3 bases from V and 7 bases from J; bases unmatched to any gene: 5. The whole variable domain, filled in from reference TRBV28 and TRBJ2-5, reads DVKVTQSSRYLVKRTGEKVFLECVQDMDHENMFWYRQDPGLGLRLIYFSYDVKMKEKGDIPEGYSVSREKKERFSLILESASTNQTSMYLCASSFRGDGTQYFGPGTRLLVL.

The chain joins TRBV5-4 to TRBJ2-1; 8 bases fit TRBD1. The V gene end was trimmed by 5 bases and the J gene end by 2 bases; junction bases not matched to a gene: 6. The CDR3 extends over 15 amino acids. The germline CDR1 and CDR2 sequences are SGHNT and YYREEE (reference sequence). The chain's CDR3 is CASRLQGGAYNEQFF. The CDR3, as DNA: TGTGCCAGCAGACTACAGGGGGGCGCCTACAATGAGCAGTTCTTC.

The rearrangement joins TRBV5-1 to TRBJ2-7, with unresolved D. The V gene lost 0 bases and the J gene lost 1 base, with 11 bases spanning the gap. The CDR3 runs to 15 residues. CDR1 SGHRS and CDR2 YFSETQ come from the germline V gene. The CDR3 bases are TGCGCCAGCAGCTTGGCGTCAGCGAAGTCCTACGAGCAGTACTTC. Its protein is CASSLASAKSYEQYF.

This clone came up once. The chain links TRBV4-3 to TRBJ2-7; 8 bases are shared with TRBD2. Germline trimming cut 0 bases from V and 5 bases from J; bases unmatched to any gene: 9. This CDR3 has 16 residues. The germline V gene encodes CDR1 LGHNA and CDR2 YSLEER. CDR3 region: CASSQDRVGAGDEQYF. The CDR3 DNA sequence: TGCGCCAGCAGCCAAGATCGGGTTGGAGCGGGAGACGAGCAGTACTTC.

This chain joins TRBV7-9 and TRBJ2-5; TRBD2 matches 15 bases. Germline V gene data show CDR1 as SEHNR and CDR2 as FQNEAQ (reference sequence). The V and J ends lost 5 bases and 3 bases, in that order; junction bases with no gene match: 4. The CDR3 spans 16 residues. CDR3 amino acids: CASSGRTSGREETQYF. The DNA for the CDR3 is TGTGCCAGCAGCGGTCGGACTAGCGGGAGGGAAGAGACCCAGTACTTC.

The V gene is TRBV7-2, the J gene TRBJ2-1; no definite D call. Germline V CDR1 and CDR2: SGHTA, FQGNSA. V dropped 1 base and J dropped 8 bases, with 9 bases sitting between them. This CDR3 region has 13 residues. The CDR3 loop reads CASSLGASYEQFF. For the CDR3, the DNA is TGTGCCAGCAGCTTAGGAGCTTCATATGAGCAGTTCTTC.

This clone was picked up a small number of times. The CDR3 loop is CASRQGFTGELFF. DNA for the CDR3: TGTGCCAGCAGACAGGGGTTCACCGGGGAGCTGTTTTTT. The chain joins TRBV27 to TRBJ2-2, with 7 bases identical to TRBD1. The CDR3 sequence is 13 residues long. Per germline, CDR1 MNHEY and CDR2 SMNVEV (reference sequence). Trimming cost V 6 bases and J 4 bases; bases outside gene matches: 2.

The V call is TRBV6-5, the J call TRBJ1-4; 8 nucleotides line up with TRBD1. The CDR3 sequence is 15 residues long. V shed 5 bases and J 3 bases; nucleotides not matched to a gene: 5. Per germline, CDR1 MNHEY and CDR2 SVGAGI. The CDR3 loop is CASSPQGAPNEKLFF. CDR3 DNA: TGTGCCAGCAGTCCCCAGGGGGCGCCTAATGAAAAACTGTTTTTT.

This CDR3 reads CASSRTSGRYEQYF. The CDR3 DNA follows: TGTGCCAGCAGCCGGACTAGCGGGAGGTACGAGCAGTACTTC. The chain carries TRBV27 and TRBJ2-7; 14 bases fit TRBD2. The CDR3 is 14 residues long. The V gene end was trimmed by 6 bases and the J gene end by 4 bases; junction bases not matched to a gene: 2. Germline assignment: CDR1 MNHEY and CDR2 SMNVEV (reference sequence).

V and J are TRBV4-1 and TRBJ1-5, with D possibly being TRBD1 (5 bases). Per the germline V gene, CDR1 is MGHRA and CDR2 is YSYEKL. Trimming took 0 bases from V and 8 from J, leaving 14 bases between them. The CDR3 is 15 amino acids. This CDR3 is CASSQDGAGREPQHF. CDR3 in DNA: TGCGCCAGCAGCCAAGATGGGGCCGGAAGGGAGCCCCAGCATTTT.

V and J are TRBV15 and TRBJ2-7, with TRBD1 matching 10 bases. J gave up 2 bases and V 4 bases, and 5 bases lay outside the gene matches. Germline assignment: CDR1 LNHNV and CDR2 YYDKDF (reference sequence). The CDR3 totals 15 residues. DNA for the CDR3: TGTGCCACCAGCACCCGGACAGGGGGGACCTACGAGCAGTACTTC. This gives the protein CATSTRTGGTYEQYF.

The chain couples TRBV5-1 to TRBJ2-7; 7 bases agree with TRBD2. The V gene end was trimmed by 3 bases and the J gene end by 7 bases; junction bases not matched to a gene: 4. Germline V gene lookup returns CDR1 SGHRS and CDR2 YFSETQ. This CDR3 region has 12 residues. The CDR3 protein is CASSWDYREQYF. The CDR3 DNA is TGCGCCAGCAGCTGGGACTATCGGGAGCAGTACTTC.